The 29 T cell receptor beta chains listed next were all sequenced from one sample in a study of blood T cell repertoires in COVID-19. Sequencing used immunoSEQ multiplex PCR; TCRdb keeps in-frame clones, though not all of them. The table has about 83,000 clones, about 88% seen once; the top ten hold around 40%. Sequences were obtained from peripheral blood. The receptors were sampled from a human donor in a cohort sampled during active COVID-19.

V and J are TRBV5-1 and TRBJ2-7, with 10 bases that match TRBD2. The CDR3 totals 14 residues. V gave up 3 bases and J gave up 2 bases; unmatched junction bases: 2. Germline lookup yields CDR1 SGHRS and CDR2 YFSETQ. CDR3 in DNA: TGCGCCAGCAGCTGGACTAGCGGAGCCTACGAGCAGTACTTC. It specifies CASSWTSGAYEQYF.

The chain couples TRBV2 to TRBJ2-7, with 7 nucleotides matching TRBD1. The trim removed 0 bases at V and 5 bases at J, leaving 7 bases unmatched. The CDR3 has 15 amino acids. Germline V gene sequence: CDR1 SNHLY, CDR2 FYNNEI. The chain's CDR3 is CASSEARGQRNEQYF. The CDR3 nucleotides are TGTGCCAGCAGTGAAGCTCGGGGACAGAGAAACGAGCAGTACTTC.

The chain joins TRBV6-5 to TRBJ1-5; possibly TRBD1 for D (6 bases). Germline V gene sequence: CDR1 MNHEY, CDR2 SVGAGI. The CDR3 covers 14 residues. Trimming took 7 bases from V and 6 from J, leaving 16 bases between them. CDR3 sequence (DNA): TGTGCCAGCAACCCTGCAGGGGTGGGTCAGCCCCAGCATTTT. This gives the protein CASNPAGVGQPQHF.

The chain combines TRBV5-1 with TRBJ2-1; 9 bases align to TRBD2. The V segment lost 0 bases and the J segment 8 bases; nucleotides outside the gene matches: 6. Germline CDR1 SGHRS, CDR2 YFSETQ. CDR3 size: 15 residues. This CDR3 reads CASSLGGTSSDEQFF. In DNA form, the CDR3 reads TGCGCCAGCAGCTTGGGGGGGACTAGCAGCGATGAGCAGTTCTTC.

The chain couples TRBV19 to TRBJ1-5; possible D gene TRBD1, 6 bases. This CDR3 region has 16 residues. The germline V gene has CDR1 LNHDA and CDR2 SQIVND (reference sequence). The germline V and J ends were trimmed by 3 bases and 3 bases, with 15 bases remaining between them. The CDR3: CASSIQGPTSNQPQHF. In DNA, the CDR3 is TGTGCCAGTAGTATTCAGGGGCCGACCTCCAATCAGCCCCAGCATTTT.

This clone was seen once. CDR3 DNA sequence: TGTGCCAGCTCTTCGGAGGGGAGCACAGATACGCAGTATTTT. Protein product: CASSSEGSTDTQYF. The chain uses TRBV18 and TRBJ2-3; TRBD2 might be the D (6 bases). Germline assignment: CDR1 KGHSH and CDR2 LQKENI. V was pared by 6 bases and J by 0 bases, with 10 bases between. The CDR3 has 14 amino acids.

V and J are TRBV4-2 and TRBJ2-3; D not certain. The CDR3 totals 17 residues. V was shortened by 0 bases and J by 2 bases, with 15 bases between the two germline ends. Per germline, CDR1 LGHNA and CDR2 YNFKEQ. The CDR3 sequence is CASSQERTGIYTDTQYF. CDR3 coding DNA: TGTGCCAGCAGCCAAGAAAGAACTGGTATCTACACAGATACGCAGTATTTT.

The chain is built from TRBV10-3 and TRBJ2-3; possible D gene TRBD2, 5 bases. Deletions cut 0 bases from V and 6 bases from J, with 13 bases between. Germline V gene lookup returns CDR1 ENHRY and CDR2 SYGVKD. The CDR3 consists of 15 residues. CDR3 nucleotide sequence: TGTGCCATCAGTGAGTCGAAGGGCCCGGGGGATACGCAGTATTTT. Protein product: CAISESKGPGDTQYF.

The chain uses TRBV4-2 and TRBJ2-7, with TRBD2 as a possible D gene (6 bases). V shed 1 base and J shed 0 bases, with 7 bases lying between them. From germline, CDR1 is LGHNA and CDR2 YNFKEQ. The length of the CDR3 is 14 residues. The CDR3 DNA reads as TGTGCCAGCAGCCAAGGCGGGACCTCCTACGAGCAGTACTTC. It translates to CASSQGGTSYEQYF.

V is TRBV9 and J is TRBJ2-7; 10 positions match TRBD1. J lost 5 bases, V lost 4 bases, and 9 bases had no gene match. The germline CDR1 and CDR2 sequences are SGDLS and YYNGEE. The CDR3 sequence is 15 residues long. This chain's CDR3 is CASSLTGTGVHEQYF. CDR3 nucleotides: TGTGCCAGCAGCTTGACCGGGACAGGGGTGCACGAGCAGTACTTC. The whole variable domain, filled in from reference TRBV9 and TRBJ2-7, reads DSGVTQTPKHLITATGQRVTLRCSPRSGDLSVYWYQQSLDQGLQFLIQYYNGEERAKGNILERFSAQQFPDLHSELNLSSLELGDSALYFCASSLTGTGVHEQYFGPGTRLTVT.

This chain connects TRBV7-6 to TRBJ2-3; weak D call: TRBD1 (6 bases). This CDR3 comprises 16 residues. Germline values: CDR1 SGHVS, CDR2 FNYEAQ. The ends were cut back, 5 bases at V and 3 bases at J, with 18 bases in the middle. The CDR3 sequence is CASSPRGGPTTDTQYF. The DNA for the CDR3 is TGTGCCAGCAGCCCCAGGGGTGGCCCTACAACAGATACGCAGTATTTT.

The chain has TRBV4-2 and TRBJ2-5; D is perhaps TRBD2 (6 bases). The V end lost 0 bases, the J end lost 4 bases, and 9 bases lay between the germline ends. Looked up from germline, CDR1 is LGHNA and CDR2 is YNFKEQ. This CDR3 region has 14 residues. CDR3 protein: CASSQELARETQYF. CDR3 DNA: TGTGCCAGCAGCCAAGAACTAGCACGAGAGACCCAGTACTTC.

A single count supports this clone. This chain links TRBV6-5 with TRBJ2-3; D gene uncertain. The germline V gene encodes CDR1 MNHEY and CDR2 SVGAGI. This CDR3 is 14 amino acids long. V lost 6 bases, J lost 1 base, and 11 bases lay in between. The CDR3 is CASSLYEGTDTQYF. The CDR3 DNA sequence: TGTGCCAGCAGCCTCTATGAGGGCACAGATACGCAGTATTTT.

A word on this clone: The conserved closing phenylalanine or tryptophan is absent in this CDR3, likely reflecting a read error. The DNA is left out, because the CDR3 cannot be placed on it with certainty; the CDR3 is given as TCRdb lists it. This chain joins TRBV5-5 and TRBJ2-7; the table's TRBD2 call for D was not verified on the DNA. A total of 12 residues make up the CDR3, ends included. CDR1 and CDR2 from the germline V gene are SGHKS and YYEKEE (reference sequence). The CDR3: CASSPSGGTNKL.

CDR3 amino acids: CASSLAPRGGFYGYTF. DNA of the CDR3: TGTGCCAGCAGCTTGGCCCCCCGGGGGGGGTTCTATGGCTACACCTTC. This chain joins TRBV5-6 and TRBJ1-2; possibly TRBD1 for D (5 bases). This CDR3 region has 16 residues. Trimming shortened V by 0 bases and J by 4 bases, and 16 bases separated the two germline ends. Germline V gene sequence: CDR1 SGHDT, CDR2 YYEEEE.

CDR3 loop: CSASRQEQETQYF. CDR3 DNA: TGCAGTGCTAGTAGACAGGAACAAGAGACCCAGTACTTC. The chain recombines TRBV20-1 with TRBJ2-5; D is perhaps TRBD1 (6 bases). The CDR3 sequence is 13 residues long. Germline loops: CDR1 DFQATT, CDR2 SNEGSKA (reference sequence). Trimming pared 3 bases from V and 2 bases from J, leaving 10 bases between.

V and J are TRBV3-1 (or the pseudogene TRBV3-2) and TRBJ1-1, with 7 bases lining up with TRBD1. Germline assignment: CDR1 LGHDT and CDR2 YNNKEL (reference sequence). V was pared by 3 bases and J by 6 bases, with 7 bases of the junction left unmatched. The CDR3 is made up of 14 amino acids. The CDR3 sequence: CASSHNYRGAEAFF. CDR3 sequence (DNA): TGTGCCAGCAGCCACAACTACAGGGGCGCTGAAGCTTTCTTT.

CDR3 sequence: CASSEFRQGYLNEQFF. In nucleotides, the CDR3 is TGTGCCAGCAGTGAATTCCGACAGGGTTACCTCAATGAGCAGTTCTTC. The chain carries TRBV25-1 and TRBJ2-1, with 7 bases fitting TRBD1. The J segment lost 6 bases and the V segment lost 1 base, leaving 9 bases of the junction unmatched. Germline assignment: CDR1 MGHDK and CDR2 SYGVNS. There are 16 residues in the CDR3.

The J gene is TRBJ2-7, the V gene TRBV18; the match to TRBD1 covers 8 bases. Unmatched junction bases numbered 15, after V lost 6 bases and J lost 5 bases. Germline-derived CDR1 and CDR2 are KGHSH and LQKENI. The CDR3 contains 16 residues. In DNA form, the CDR3 reads TGTGCCAGCTCCCCAGGAGCACGGACAGGGCCCAACGAGCAGTACTTC. Translating it yields CASSPGARTGPNEQYF.

V is TRBV3-1 (or the pseudogene TRBV3-2) and J is TRBJ1-3; 10 bases are shared with TRBD1. There are 16 residues in the CDR3. Trimming cost V 1 base and J 4 bases; bases outside gene matches: 4. Germline values: CDR1 LGHDT, CDR2 YNNKEL (reference sequence). The CDR3 loop is CASSQGQGALGNTIYF. The DNA for the CDR3 is TGTGCCAGCAGCCAAGGACAGGGGGCTCTGGGAAACACCATATATTTT.

The chain couples TRBV7-8 to TRBJ1-5; a weak D match, TRBD1 (5 bases). CDR1 and CDR2 (germline): SGHVS, FQNEAQ. V shed 2 bases and J shed 5 bases, with 13 bases lying between them. This CDR3 has 15 residues. CDR3 protein: CASSLISQGHQPQHF. The CDR3 DNA is TGTGCCAGCAGCTTAATCTCCCAGGGCCATCAGCCCCAGCATTTT.

V usage is TRBV28 and J usage is TRBJ2-7; D is perhaps TRBD1 (7 bases). V lost 2 bases, J lost 2 bases, and 16 bases lay in between. Germline loops: CDR1 MDHEN, CDR2 SYDVKM. The CDR3 is 16 residues long. The CDR3 here is CASSLGGGGYPYEQYF. DNA for the CDR3: TGTGCCAGCAGTTTAGGAGGGGGCGGGTATCCCTACGAGCAGTACTTC.

The V and J genes are TRBV6-1 and TRBJ2-5, with 7 bases fitting TRBD2. This CDR3 has 13 amino acids. The V gene's germline CDR1 is MNHNS and CDR2 SASEGT. V lost 6 bases, J lost 3 bases, and 4 bases stayed unmatched. As DNA, the CDR3 is TGTGCCAGCAGCCGGACTAGAGAAGAGACCCAGTACTTC. This codes for CASSRTREETQYF.

This clone has just one count. The chain has TRBV3-1 (or the pseudogene TRBV3-2) and TRBJ1-2; weak D call: TRBD1 (5 bases). This CDR3 is 16 amino acids long. V was cut by 0 bases and J by 7 bases, with 18 bases left in between. CDR1 is LGHDT, CDR2 YNNKEL, per germline (reference sequence). The CDR3 nucleotides are TGTGCCAGCAGCCAAGATTCGAGCAGGGTCTCCCTTGGCTACACCTTC. It codes for CASSQDSSRVSLGYTF.

The chain uses TRBV24-1 and TRBJ1-5; D is possibly TRBD1 (6 bases). Germline V gene data show CDR1 as KGHDR and CDR2 as SFDVKD. V was cut by 4 bases and J by 5 bases, with 8 bases left in between. The CDR3 runs 13 residues. CDR3 DNA sequence: TGTGCCACCAGTGACAGGGGCGATCAGCCCCAGCATTTT. This translates into CATSDRGDQPQHF.

This clone was seen once. The V call is TRBV10-3, the J call TRBJ2-1; no reliable D call. This CDR3 region has 13 residues. The ends were cut back, 7 bases at V and 0 bases at J, with 7 bases in the middle. Germline V gene lookup returns CDR1 ENHRY and CDR2 SYGVKD. The CDR3 nucleotides are TGTGCCATCACTGACTTCTCCTACAATGAGCAGTTCTTC. It specifies CAITDFSYNEQFF.

The CDR3, as DNA: TGCGCCAGCAGCTTTTTTGTCCTAGCGGGAGACCGCTACAATGAGCAGTTCTTC. Its protein is CASSFFVLAGDRYNEQFF. This rearrangement joins TRBV5-1 to TRBJ2-1; 10 nucleotides match TRBD2. From germline, CDR1 is SGHRS and CDR2 YFSETQ. This CDR3 has 18 residues. V gave up 2 bases and J gave up 3 bases; unmatched junction bases: 11.

This chain joins TRBV4-3 and TRBJ2-3; 9 positions match TRBD1. The trim removed 3 bases at V and 2 bases at J, leaving 12 bases unmatched. The germline V gene has CDR1 LGHNA and CDR2 YSLEER. The CDR3 covers 18 residues. In DNA, the CDR3 is TGCGCCAGCAGCCAGGGCTGGAAGGGACAGGGTAACACAGATACGCAGTATTTT. Its translation is CASSQGWKGQGNTDTQYF.

The chain has TRBV2 and TRBJ1-4, with D maybe TRBD1 (5 bases). V lost 9 bases and J 4 bases, leaving 12 bases between the germline ends. This CDR3 comprises 13 residues. Germline loops: CDR1 SNHLY, CDR2 FYNNEI. The CDR3 DNA reads TGTGCCAGTGTGACAGAACTTAATGAAAAACTGTTTTTT. Translation gives CASVTELNEKLFF.